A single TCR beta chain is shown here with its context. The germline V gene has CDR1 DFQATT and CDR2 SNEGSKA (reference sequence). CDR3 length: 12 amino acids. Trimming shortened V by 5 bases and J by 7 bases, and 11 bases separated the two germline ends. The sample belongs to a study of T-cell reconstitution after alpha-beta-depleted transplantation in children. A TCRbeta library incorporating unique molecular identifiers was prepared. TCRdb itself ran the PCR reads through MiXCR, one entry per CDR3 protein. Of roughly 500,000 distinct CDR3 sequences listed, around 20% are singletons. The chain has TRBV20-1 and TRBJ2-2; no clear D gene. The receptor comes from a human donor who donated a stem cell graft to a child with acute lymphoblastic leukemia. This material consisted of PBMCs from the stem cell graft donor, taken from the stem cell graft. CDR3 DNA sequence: TGCAGTGCTGAGATGGGGATCGGGGAGCTGTTTTTT. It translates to CSAEMGIGELFF.